What follows are 19 T cell receptor beta chains derived from one specimen sequenced in a study of early T cells in non-severe SARS-CoV-2 infection. One entry per CDR3 protein results from TCRdb running MiXCR on the 5' RACE reads. Altogether 50,000 to 65,000 distinct CDR3 sequences are present, about 11% being singletons, with the ten largest covering 2.9%. Sequencing was performed on whole blood, taken at baseline. These receptors all stem from an adult who was a healthcare worker with PCR-confirmed SARS-CoV-2 infection or an uninfected control (not recorded which).

This clonotype was recorded many times. One end of the junction varies from germline; a read error may be responsible. The rearrangement uses TRBV7-7 and TRBJ1-1; D ambiguous. Germline values: CDR1 SSHAT, CDR2 FNYEAQ (reference sequence). This CDR3 comprises 13 residues. The CDR3 DNA reads as TGTGCTAGCAGCTTAAAGGAGTCCACTGAAGCTTTCTTT. Translated, it gives CASSLKESTEAFF.

The table lists this clonotype with many counts. CDR3 DNA sequence: TGTGCCAGCAGCGTAGGGCCTAGCGGGGGGCTAGTGGACGAGACCCAGTACTTC. Translated: CASSVGPSGGLVDETQYF. This chain connects TRBV9 to TRBJ2-5; 11 bases map to TRBD2. Germline CDR1 SGDLS, CDR2 YYNGEE. V shed 0 bases, J shed 5 bases, and the junction held 12 bases outside the gene matches. The CDR3 loop spans 18 amino acids.

A few counts support this clonotype. This chain connects TRBV7-9 to TRBJ1-3, with D possibly TRBD1 on 5 matching bases. The CDR3 runs 14 residues. In germline, CDR1 is SEHNR, CDR2 FQNEAQ (reference sequence). The V end lost 5 bases, the J end lost 2 bases, and 10 bases lay between the germline ends. The CDR3 loop is CASSPWGAGNTIYF. CDR3 coding DNA: TGTGCCAGCAGCCCCTGGGGGGCTGGAAACACCATATATTTT. The variable domain in full, with the rest retrieved from reference TRBV7-9 and TRBJ1-3, is DTGVSQNPRHKITKRGQNVTFRCDPISEHNRLYWYRQTLGQGPEFLTYFQNEAQLEKSRLLSDRFSAERPKGSFSTLEIQRTEQGDSAMYLCASSPWGAGNTIYFGEGSWLTVV.

In this sample, this clonotype turned up a few times. V and J are TRBV9 and TRBJ2-3; 9 nucleotides match TRBD2. The V segment lost 4 bases and the J segment 5 bases; nucleotides outside the gene matches: 5. Germline V gives CDR1 SGDLS, CDR2 YYNGEE. There are 14 residues in the CDR3. The CDR3 region has the DNA TGTGCCAGCAGCTCCAATAGCGGGGGAGATACGCAGTATTTT. It is translated as CASSSNSGGDTQYF.

Only a few counts were recorded for this clonotype. The chain carries TRBV6-1 and TRBJ1-2, with TRBD1 identical over 7 bases. After removal of 7 bases from V and 4 bases from J, the junction contained 9 bases not matched to a gene. The CDR3 has 14 residues. Germline CDR1 reads MNHNS; CDR2 reads SASEGT. The CDR3 reads CASMRMGQLYGYTF. Here the CDR3 DNA reads TGTGCCAGCATGAGAATGGGACAGCTCTATGGCTACACCTTC.

This clonotype was seen a few times. V and J are TRBV7-6 and TRBJ2-2; possible D gene TRBD2, 7 bases. V lost 4 bases, J lost 6 bases, and 18 bases lay in between. Germline V CDR1 and CDR2: SGHVS, FNYEAQ. The CDR3 spans 16 residues. The CDR3 loop reads CASSYGTGRGPGELFF. The CDR3 DNA reads as TGTGCCAGCAGCTACGGGACTGGGCGGGGGCCCGGGGAGCTGTTTTTT.

This sequence joins TRBV10-3 and TRBJ1-3; 10 positions agree with TRBD1. Unmatched junction bases numbered 2, after V lost 7 bases and J lost 5 bases. CDR1 is ENHRY, CDR2 SYGVKD, per germline. The CDR3 is 13 residues long. The CDR3 DNA follows: TGTGCCATCACGGGACAGGGGAGAAACACCATATATTTT. Protein product: CAITGQGRNTIYF.

This clonotype was seen repeatedly, ten times or more. This chain connects TRBV20-1 to TRBJ2-1, with TRBD2 matching 8 bases. Germline V gene lookup returns CDR1 DFQATT and CDR2 SNEGSKA (reference sequence). CDR3 length equals 14 residues. V shed 5 bases, J shed 6 bases, and the junction held 9 bases outside the gene matches. CDR3 bases: TGCAGTGCTCCCGGGACTAGGTCTTCCAATGAGCAGTTCTTC. It is translated as CSAPGTRSSNEQFF.

This clonotype was seen a few times. The chain links TRBV6-2 or TRBV6-3 to TRBJ2-4, with D perhaps TRBD1 or TRBD2 (5 bases each). This CDR3 spans 13 amino acids. With 4 bases removed from V and 7 bases from J, the gap between germline ends came to 11 bases. CDR1 MNHEY and CDR2 SVGEGT come from the germline V gene. CDR3 nucleotides: TGTGCCAGCAGTTCCGAGGGGTGGAACATTCAGTACTTC. Translation gives CASSSEGWNIQYF.

The CDR3 bases are TGTGCCTGCCGAAAGGGACAGCAACACACCGGGGAGCTGTTTTTT. Translated, it gives CACRKGQQHTGELFF. The chain recombines TRBV11-1 with TRBJ2-2, with 7 bases matching TRBD1. V was pared by 11 bases and J by 3 bases, with 12 bases of the junction left unmatched. This CDR3 contains 15 residues. The V gene's germline CDR1 is SGHAT and CDR2 FQDESV (reference sequence).

This clonotype showed up many times. The rearrangement links TRBV12-3 or TRBV12-4 to TRBJ2-7, with TRBD1 matching over 9 bases. V trimming: 1 base; J trimming: 3 bases; junction bases outside the gene matches: 4. CDR3 size: 15 residues. CDR3: CASSLGETGGYEQYF. Written as DNA, the CDR3 is TGTGCCAGCAGTTTAGGGGAGACAGGGGGCTACGAGCAGTACTTC.

The table lists this clonotype with many counts. The chain couples TRBV10-3 to TRBJ2-3; TRBD2 agrees at 10 bases. The germline gives CDR1 ENHRY, CDR2 SYGVKD. The CDR3 has 17 residues. The V segment lost 3 bases and the J segment 0 bases; nucleotides outside the gene matches: 6. The CDR3 loop is CAISDGRTSGSTDTQYF. The CDR3 bases are TGTGCCATCAGTGACGGCAGGACTAGCGGTAGCACAGATACGCAGTATTTT.

The genes are TRBV9 and TRBJ1-6; D might be TRBD1 (6 bases). The CDR3 runs to 14 residues. Germline V CDR1 and CDR2: SGDLS, YYNGEE. Trimming left V 5 bases short and J 13 bases short, with 19 bases between. The CDR3 loop is CASSTSSGVSPLHF. The DNA of the CDR3 is TGTGCCAGCAGTACCAGTTCAGGGGTGTCGCCCCTCCACTTT. Full variable domain (missing parts from reference TRBV9 and TRBJ1-6): DSGVTQTPKHLITATGQRVTLRCSPRSGDLSVYWYQQSLDQGLQFLIQYYNGEERAKGNILERFSAQQFPDLHSELNLSSLELGDSALYFCASSTSSGVSPLHFGNGTRLTVT.

This chain connects TRBV5-1 to TRBJ1-1; D uncertain. Trimming shortened V by 2 bases and J by 1 base, and 6 bases separated the two germline ends. This CDR3 contains 13 residues. From germline, CDR1 is SGHRS and CDR2 YFSETQ. In DNA form, the CDR3 reads TGCGCCAGCAGCTTTCGTCAGAACACTGAAGCTTTCTTT. This gives the protein CASSFRQNTEAFF. The complete variable domain, with remaining parts taken from reference TRBV5-1 and TRBJ1-1, reads KAGVTQTPRYLIKTRGQQVTLSCSPISGHRSVSWYQQTPGQGLQFLFEYFSETQRNKGNFPGRFSGRQFSNSRSEMNVSTLELGDSALYLCASSFRQNTEAFFGQGTRLTVV.

The table lists this clonotype with a few counts. The chain couples TRBV3-1 to TRBJ1-2; D is unresolved. The germline V and J ends were trimmed by 0 bases and 4 bases, with 12 bases remaining between them. The CDR3 is made up of 15 amino acids. The V gene's germline CDR1 is LGHDT and CDR2 YNNKEL (reference sequence). The CDR3 sequence is CASSQDLGGGYGYTF. The CDR3 DNA sequence: TGTGCCAGCAGCCAAGATCTCGGAGGAGGCTATGGCTACACCTTC. Full variable domain (missing parts from reference TRBV3-1 and TRBJ1-2): DTAVSQTPKYLVTQMGNDKSIKCEQNLGHDTMYWYKQDSKKFLKIMFSYNNKELIINETVPNRFSPKSPDKAHLNLHINSLELGDSAVYFCASSQDLGGGYGYTFGSGTRLTVV.

This chain uses TRBV4-2 with TRBJ1-3; D unresolved. Germline V CDR1 and CDR2: LGHNA, YNFKEQ. Trimming took 1 base from V and 0 from J, leaving 10 bases between them. This CDR3 spans 16 amino acids. The CDR3 DNA reads as TGTGCCAGCAGCCAAGTACCGACACCCTCTGGAAACACCATATATTTT. It encodes CASSQVPTPSGNTIYF.

This clonotype appeared many times. The rearrangement links TRBV20-1 to TRBJ1-4; D perhaps matches TRBD1 (5 bases). The CDR3 runs 13 residues. Germline assignment: CDR1 DFQATT and CDR2 SNEGSKA (reference sequence). The germline V and J ends were trimmed by 6 bases and 7 bases, with 15 bases remaining between them. The CDR3: CSAPGVSVEKLFF. CDR3 bases: TGCAGTGCCCCGGGGGTCTCTGTTGAAAAACTGTTTTTT.

This clonotype showed up just a few times. CDR3 coding DNA: TGTGCCAGCAGTTACCTTGGCGGAACAGATACGCAGTATTTT. Protein product: CASSYLGGTDTQYF. V is TRBV6-5 and J is TRBJ2-3; D unclear. Looked up from germline, CDR1 is MNHEY and CDR2 is SVGAGI. V was trimmed by 2 bases and J by 3 bases, leaving 9 bases between them. The CDR3 has 14 amino acids.

This clonotype was found a few times. CDR3 sequence (DNA): TGTGCCAGCACCATGCTAGCGGGGGGCTCCACGGGAGATACGCAGTATTTT. This sequence encodes CASTMLAGGSTGDTQYF. The chain couples TRBV7-2 to TRBJ2-3; TRBD2 agrees at 11 bases. The CDR3 is made up of 17 amino acids. V gave up 7 bases and J gave up 5 bases; unmatched junction bases: 14. Germline V lookup: CDR1 SGHTA, CDR2 FQGNSA.